This T cell receptor beta chain is drawn from a study of memory CD4+ T cells and cytomegalovirus serostatus. Study as a whole: Donors were healthy Belgian adults, under 10 CMV seropositive and about two dozen seronegative. General study points: Suggested: most of the CMV-linked TCR signature lies in CD4+ memory cells. A US-trained random forest predicted CMV serostatus with median AUC 0.91.

The germline CDR1 and CDR2 sequences are SGHAT and FQNNGV. The CDR3 contains 12 residues. V lost 2 bases and J 7 bases, leaving 8 bases between the germline ends. Data came from immunoSEQ multiplex PCR; TCRdb stores just in-frame clones and leaves some out. The sample contains under 45,000 clones, approximately 84% of which appear only once. The sort gate was single viable CD3+CD4+CD8-CD45RO+ cells for memory CD4+ T cells. Regarding this clone: Its antigen remains unknown.

The chain has TRBV11-2 and TRBJ1-2; D uncertain. The clonotype comes from an adult in good health and CMV-seronegative. Sequenced sample: memory CD4+ T cells from blood. The CDR3 here is CASSLSGRGYTF. For the CDR3, the DNA is TGTGCCAGCAGCTTATCAGGTCGTGGCTACACCTTC.